This entry lists 8 T cell receptor beta chains sequenced from one sample in a study of blood T cell repertoires in COVID-19. Sequencing was performed with immunoSEQ multiplex PCR; in TCRdb, only in-frame clones are kept and a portion is missing. The sample includes about 62,000 clones, 80% to 90% of them seen just once. The sample consisted of peripheral blood. Receptors originate from a woman older than 75 with acute or convalescent COVID-19.

V gene TRBV30 combines with J gene TRBJ1-5; D gene uncertain. The CDR3 totals 13 residues. Trimming shortened V by 6 bases and J by 4 bases, and 13 bases separated the two germline ends. The germline CDR1 and CDR2 sequences are GTSNPN and SVGIG (reference sequence). CDR3: CACRGSGNQPQHF. The DNA of the CDR3 is TGTGCCTGCCGAGGATCGGGTAATCAGCCCCAGCATTTT.

The chain has TRBV2 and TRBJ1-2, with 10 bases identical to TRBD1. V was pared by 6 bases and J by 8 bases, with 9 bases of the junction left unmatched. CDR1 and CDR2 from the germline V gene are SNHLY and FYNNEI. The CDR3 runs 14 residues. The CDR3 nucleotides are TGTGCCAGCAGGGAGACAGGGGGCGCGGGAGGCTACACCTTC. Translated: CASRETGGAGGYTF.

The chain has TRBV7-3 and TRBJ2-5; 8 nucleotides line up with TRBD1. CDR1 and CDR2 from the germline V gene are SGHTA and FQGTGA. V lost 5 bases and J lost 0; bases outside the gene matches: 5. This CDR3 has 15 amino acids. CDR3 DNA: TGTGCCAGCAGCGTGACAGGGGCGTACCAAGAGACCCAGTACTTC. It codes for CASSVTGAYQETQYF.

The V gene is TRBV6-2 or TRBV6-3, the J gene TRBJ2-1, with 9 bases aligning to TRBD2. From germline, CDR1 is MNHEY and CDR2 SVGEGT. The CDR3 loop spans 16 amino acids. The junction had 3 bases not matched to a gene; V was cut back by 0 bases and J by 3 bases. CDR3 sequence (DNA): TGTGCCAGCAGTTACTCGAGCGGGAGGTACTACAATGAGCAGTTCTTC. Protein product: CASSYSSGRYYNEQFF.

This chain joins TRBV3-1 (or the pseudogene TRBV3-2) and TRBJ1-5; D perhaps matches TRBD1 (6 bases). The CDR3 runs 15 residues. Germline CDR1 LGHDT, CDR2 YNNKEL (reference sequence). Trimming took 1 base from V and 7 from J, leaving 14 bases between them. Here the CDR3 reads CASSQAVQGYQPQHF. CDR3 in DNA: TGTGCCAGCAGCCAAGCCGTACAGGGCTACCAGCCCCAGCATTTT.

The chain carries TRBV29-1 and TRBJ2-2; no reliable D call. Germline lookup yields CDR1 SQVTM and CDR2 ANQGSEA. Trimming stripped 3 bases from V and 1 base from J, with 9 bases between. The CDR3 consists of 14 residues. CDR3 in amino acids: CSVETPGNTGELFF. As DNA, the CDR3 is TGCAGCGTTGAGACCCCGGGGAACACCGGGGAGCTGTTTTTT.

The rearrangement joins TRBV2 to TRBJ1-1, with 7 bases that match TRBD1. V was clipped by 6 bases and J by 0 bases; unmatched bases: 7. Per germline, CDR1 SNHLY and CDR2 FYNNEI. The CDR3 contains 15 residues. CDR3 sequence reads: CASRGQTIMNTEAFF. As DNA, the CDR3 is TGTGCCAGCAGGGGACAGACAATTATGAACACTGAAGCTTTCTTT.

In DNA form, the CDR3 reads TGTGCCACCAGCGAACAGACAGGGTATGGATCACCCCTCCACTTT. Residues: CATSEQTGYGSPLHF. This chain connects TRBV15 to TRBJ1-6; 7 nucleotides line up with TRBD1. Germline CDR1 is LNHNV and CDR2 is YYDKDF (reference sequence). This CDR3 region has 15 residues. J gave up 10 bases and V 5 bases, and 11 bases lay outside the gene matches.